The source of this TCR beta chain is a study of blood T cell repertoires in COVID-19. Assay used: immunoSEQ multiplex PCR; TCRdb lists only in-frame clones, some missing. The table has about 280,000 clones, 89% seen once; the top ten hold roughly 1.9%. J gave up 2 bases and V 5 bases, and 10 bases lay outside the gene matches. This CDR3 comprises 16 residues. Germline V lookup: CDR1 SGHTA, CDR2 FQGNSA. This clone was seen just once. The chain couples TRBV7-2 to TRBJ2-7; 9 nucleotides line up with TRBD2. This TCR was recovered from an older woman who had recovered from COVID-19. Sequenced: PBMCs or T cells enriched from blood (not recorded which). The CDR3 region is CASSTDRASGTYEQYF. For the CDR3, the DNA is TGTGCCAGCAGCACAGACAGGGCTAGCGGGACCTACGAGCAGTACTTC. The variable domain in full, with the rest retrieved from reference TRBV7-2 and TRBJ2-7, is GAGVSQSPSNKVTEKGKDVELRCDPISGHTALYWYRQSLGQGLEFLIYFQGNSAPDKSGLPSDRFSAERTGGSVSTLTIQRTQQEDSAVYLCASSTDRASGTYEQYFGPGTRLTVT.